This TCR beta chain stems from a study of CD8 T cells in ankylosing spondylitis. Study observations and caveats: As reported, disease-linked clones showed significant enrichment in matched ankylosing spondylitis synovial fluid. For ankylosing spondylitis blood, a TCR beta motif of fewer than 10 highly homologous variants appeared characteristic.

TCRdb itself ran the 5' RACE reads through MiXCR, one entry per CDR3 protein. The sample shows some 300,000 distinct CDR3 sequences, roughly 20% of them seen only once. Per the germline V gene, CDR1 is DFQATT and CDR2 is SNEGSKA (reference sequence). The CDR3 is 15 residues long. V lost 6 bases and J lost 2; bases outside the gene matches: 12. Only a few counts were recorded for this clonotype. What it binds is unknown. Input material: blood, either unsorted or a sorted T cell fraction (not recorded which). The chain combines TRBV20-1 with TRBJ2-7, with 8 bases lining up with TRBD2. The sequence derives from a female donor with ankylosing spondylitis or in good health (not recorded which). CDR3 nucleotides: TGCAGTGCCCCACCTGGACTAGCCAATACCTACGAGCAGTACTTC. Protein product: CSAPPGLANTYEQYF.